These 15 T cell receptor beta chains originate from one sample sequenced in a study of blood T cells in healthy people across ages. Combining a sample-barcoded 5' primer with a J-beta primer mix, a second PCR ran for 7 to 11 cycles. Each CDR3 protein gets one entry after TCRdb re-called the 5' RACE reads with MiXCR. This sample has hundreds of thousands of distinct CDR3 sequences; about 56% occur once, and the top ten carry about a quarter. The sample comprised blood. The receptors were sampled from a man aged 40-55 years in good health.

The rearrangement joins TRBV25-1 to TRBJ1-2, with 9 positions matching TRBD1. Losses at the gene ends were 3 bases for V and 8 bases for J; bases not matched to a gene: 7. The CDR3 runs to 14 residues. Germline V lookup: CDR1 MGHDK, CDR2 SYGVNS. The CDR3 region has the DNA TGTGCCAGCAGTGAGGGACAGGGAATTAACGGCTACACCTTC. Residues: CASSEGQGINGYTF.

This chain uses TRBV24-1 with TRBJ2-3; 9 bases are a match to TRBD1. In germline, CDR1 is KGHDR, CDR2 SFDVKD. The CDR3 totals 17 residues. J lost 3 bases, V lost 4 bases, and 10 bases had no gene match. The CDR3 DNA reads as TGTGCCACCAGTGACCTAACGAGGGGACAGGGAACAGATACGCAGTATTTT. Its translation is CATSDLTRGQGTDTQYF.

This clonotype occurred a few times. This rearrangement joins TRBV29-1 to TRBJ2-7; D gene unclear. The CDR3 length is 13 residues. Per germline, CDR1 SQVTM and CDR2 ANQGSEA. V lost 4 bases to trimming and J lost 0 bases, with 10 bases between them. This CDR3 is CSVGSRTSYEQYF. CDR3 coding DNA: TGCAGCGTTGGGTCCAGGACCTCCTACGAGCAGTACTTC.

This chain links TRBV20-1 with TRBJ1-2; D may be TRBD1 (5 bases). Trimming shortened V by 5 bases and J by 1 base, and 14 bases separated the two germline ends. From germline, CDR1 is DFQATT and CDR2 SNEGSKA (reference sequence). The CDR3 loop spans 14 amino acids. CDR3: CSALRDGFNYGYTF. Written as DNA, the CDR3 is TGCAGTGCTCTCCGGGACGGTTTTAACTATGGCTACACCTTC.

Only a few counts were recorded for this clonotype. The chain uses TRBV28 and TRBJ2-7; TRBD2 agrees at 13 bases. V dropped 6 bases and J dropped 7; count of bases not matched to a gene: 9. Germline-derived CDR1 and CDR2 are MDHEN and SYDVKM. This CDR3 region has 15 residues. CDR3 protein: CASRQTSGRDREQYF. As DNA, the CDR3 is TGTGCCAGCAGACAAACTAGCGGGAGGGATCGGGAGCAGTACTTC.

In DNA, the CDR3 is TGCAGTGCTAGAACCCCGGGGAATAACACCTTC. The encoded protein is CSARTPGNNTF. This chain connects TRBV20-1 to TRBJ1-2; D uncertain. The length of the CDR3 is 11 residues. V lost 2 bases and J 12 bases, leaving 13 bases between the germline ends. Germline CDR1 reads DFQATT; CDR2 reads SNEGSKA (reference sequence).

V gene TRBV7-6 combines with J gene TRBJ2-6; no definite D call. The germline CDR1 and CDR2 sequences are SGHVS and FNYEAQ. V shed 1 base and J shed 2 bases, with 15 bases lying between them. This CDR3 region has 18 residues. The CDR3 sequence: CASSLEWRNAAGANVLTF. CDR3 coding DNA: TGTGCCAGCAGCTTAGAGTGGCGGAATGCAGCTGGGGCCAACGTCCTGACTTTC.

In this sample, this clonotype turned up a few times. The rearrangement uses TRBV7-9 and TRBJ2-3, with 13 nucleotides matching TRBD2. The V gene end was trimmed by 0 bases and the J gene end by 4 bases; junction bases not matched to a gene: 10. CDR1 is SEHNR and CDR2 is FQNEAQ in the germline V gene (reference sequence). This CDR3 contains 19 residues. The CDR3 DNA reads as TGTGCCAGCAGCTTAGCATCACGGACTAGCGGGAGTATCGCAGATACGCAGTATTTT. It encodes CASSLASRTSGSIADTQYF. The full variable domain, with the rest looked up from reference TRBV7-9 and TRBJ2-3, is DTGVSQNPRHKITKRGQNVTFRCDPISEHNRLYWYRQTLGQGPEFLTYFQNEAQLEKSRLLSDRFSAERPKGSFSTLEIQRTEQGDSAMYLCASSLASRTSGSIADTQYFGPGTRLTVL.

The sample holds a few counts of this clonotype. The chain couples TRBV27 to TRBJ2-5; the match to TRBD1 covers 7 bases. The J call may be in error: the DNA end matches TRBJ2-7 better. Germline V lookup: CDR1 MNHEY, CDR2 SMNVEV (reference sequence). CDR3 size: 14 residues. The CDR3 DNA follows: TGTGCCAGCAGTTCCTTGGGCAGGGGGTCCGAGCAGTACTTC. Its translation: CASSSLGRGSEQYF.

This clonotype was recorded only once. The gene calls are TRBV7-9 and TRBJ2-1; D is uncertain. Deletions cut 5 bases from V and 8 bases from J, with 7 bases between. Germline loops: CDR1 SEHNR, CDR2 FQNEAQ (reference sequence). The CDR3 runs to 11 residues. CDR3 coding DNA: TGTGCCAGCAGCCCGTTCGATGAGCAGTTCTTC. The encoded protein is CASSPFDEQFF.

This chain uses TRBV5-1 with TRBJ2-5, with TRBD2 identical over 7 bases. Germline trimming cut 0 bases from V and 2 bases from J; bases unmatched to any gene: 7. CDR1 is SGHRS, CDR2 YFSETQ, per germline. The CDR3 spans 16 residues. CDR3 amino acids: CASSLGVAGEQETQYF. Written as DNA, the CDR3 is TGCGCCAGCAGCTTGGGGGTAGCGGGCGAGCAAGAGACCCAGTACTTC.

The chain carries TRBV20-1 and TRBJ2-5; D is uncertain. The CDR3 runs 12 residues. Trimming removed 0 bases at V and 5 bases at J, with 7 bases between. CDR1 DFQATT and CDR2 SNEGSKA come from the germline V gene (reference sequence). The CDR3 region is CSAREFRETQYF. DNA for the CDR3: TGCAGTGCTAGAGAGTTCCGGGAGACCCAGTACTTC.

J is TRBJ2-7 and V is TRBV6-2 or TRBV6-3; 11 nucleotides line up with TRBD2. This CDR3 comprises 17 residues. The V segment lost 2 bases and the J segment 7 bases; nucleotides outside the gene matches: 13. Germline CDR1 MNHEY, CDR2 SVGEGT. CDR3: CASSYRETSGITNEQYF. DNA for the CDR3: TGTGCCAGCAGTTACCGGGAGACTAGCGGGATTACCAATGAGCAGTACTTC.

The J gene is TRBJ2-7, the V gene TRBV29-1; 9 nucleotides match TRBD2. The germline gives CDR1 SQVTM, CDR2 ANQGSEA. This CDR3 is built from 12 residues. V shed 6 bases, J shed 11 bases, and the junction held 11 bases outside the gene matches. Written as DNA, the CDR3 is TGCAGCGTCGGGACAGCGGGAGGAGTCGAGTACTTC. Protein product: CSVGTAGGVEYF.

About this clonotype itself: At one boundary the junction diverges from the germline segment, which might be a read error. J is TRBJ1-5 and V is TRBV6-2 or TRBV6-3, with D unclear. The CDR3 extends over 13 amino acids. Germline CDR1 and CDR2: MNHEY and SVGEGT. CDR3 loop: CASSYDWNQPQHF. In DNA, the CDR3 is TGTGCCAGCAGTTACGACTGGAATCAGCCACAGCATTTT.